Here is one T cell receptor (beta chain) with its context. Its cognate antigen is unknown. This specimen comes from a study of response to subunit inactivated influenza vaccine. Study-wide findings and caveats: The study's authors posited that every seasonal influenza vaccination enlists few new T cells.

Trimming removed 3 bases from V and 6 bases from J, with 18 bases in between. The germline V gene has CDR1 SGHAT and CDR2 FQNNGV. This CDR3 comprises 15 residues. TCRdb re-called the RT-PCR reads through MiXCR, storing one row per CDR3 protein. The repertoire has fewer than 650,000 distinct CDR3 sequences, about an eighth of them found once; the top ten carry less than 15%. The starting material was PBMCs from blood, obtained roughly 46 days after vaccination. This clonotype was obtained from a man aged 45 to 65 who received an inactivated influenza vaccine. The chain links TRBV11-2 to TRBJ2-7; D ambiguous. CDR3 bases: TGTGCCAGCAGCTTCCAATTGGGCATACTGGGCGAGCAGTACTTC. It codes for CASSFQLGILGEQYF.